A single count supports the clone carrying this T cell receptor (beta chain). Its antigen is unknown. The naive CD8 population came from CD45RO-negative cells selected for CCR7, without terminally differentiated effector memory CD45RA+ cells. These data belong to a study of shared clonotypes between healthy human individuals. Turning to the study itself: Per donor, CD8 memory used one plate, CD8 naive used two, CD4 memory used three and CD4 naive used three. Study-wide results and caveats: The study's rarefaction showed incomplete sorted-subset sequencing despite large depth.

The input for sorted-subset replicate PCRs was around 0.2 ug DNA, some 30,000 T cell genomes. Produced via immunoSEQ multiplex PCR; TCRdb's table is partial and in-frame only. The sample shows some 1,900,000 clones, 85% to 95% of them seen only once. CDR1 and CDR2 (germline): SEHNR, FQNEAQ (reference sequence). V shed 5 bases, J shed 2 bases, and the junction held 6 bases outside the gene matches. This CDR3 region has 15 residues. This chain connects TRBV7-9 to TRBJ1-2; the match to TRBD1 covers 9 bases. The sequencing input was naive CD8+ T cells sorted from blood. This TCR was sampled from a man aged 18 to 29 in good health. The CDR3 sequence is CASSPTGGLNYGYTF. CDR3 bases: TGTGCCAGCAGCCCGACAGGGGGACTAAACTATGGCTACACCTTC.